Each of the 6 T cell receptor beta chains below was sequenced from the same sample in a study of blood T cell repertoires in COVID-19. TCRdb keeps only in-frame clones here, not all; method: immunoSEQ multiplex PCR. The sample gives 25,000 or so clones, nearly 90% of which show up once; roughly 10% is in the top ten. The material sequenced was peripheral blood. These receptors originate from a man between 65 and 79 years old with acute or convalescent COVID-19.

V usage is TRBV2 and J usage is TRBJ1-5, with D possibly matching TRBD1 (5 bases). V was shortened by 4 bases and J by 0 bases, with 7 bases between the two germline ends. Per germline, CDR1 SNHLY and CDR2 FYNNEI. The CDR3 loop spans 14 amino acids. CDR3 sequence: CASSGTNSNQPQHF. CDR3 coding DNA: TGTGCCAGCAGTGGGACAAATAGCAATCAGCCCCAGCATTTT. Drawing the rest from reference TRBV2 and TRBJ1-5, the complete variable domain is EPEVTQTPSHQVTQMGQEVILRCVPISNHLYFYWYRQILGQKVEFLVSFYNNEISEKSEIFDDQFSVERPDGSNFTLKIRSTKLEDSAMYFCASSGTNSNQPQHFGDGTRLSIL.

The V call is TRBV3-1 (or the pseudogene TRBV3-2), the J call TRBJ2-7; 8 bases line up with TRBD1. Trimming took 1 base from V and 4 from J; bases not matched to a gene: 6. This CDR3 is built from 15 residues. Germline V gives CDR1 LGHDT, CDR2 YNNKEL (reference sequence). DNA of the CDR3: TGTGCCAGCAGCCAAGTAGACAGGGGTATTTACGAGCAGTACTTC. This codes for CASSQVDRGIYEQYF.

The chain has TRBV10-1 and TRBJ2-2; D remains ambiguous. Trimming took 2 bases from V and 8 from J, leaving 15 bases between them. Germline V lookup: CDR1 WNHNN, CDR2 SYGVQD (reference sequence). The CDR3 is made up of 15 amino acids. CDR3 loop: CASSERVQRAGELFF. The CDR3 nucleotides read TGCGCCAGCAGTGAGAGAGTCCAGCGCGCGGGGGAGCTGTTTTTT.

In DNA form, the CDR3 reads TGTGCCAGCAGTGGGAGCGGGGGGTACAATGAGCAGTTCTTC. It specifies CASSGSGGYNEQFF. V is TRBV6-4 and J is TRBJ2-1; TRBD2 matches 9 bases. Unmatched junction bases numbered 2, after V lost 4 bases and J lost 4 bases. In germline, CDR1 is MRHNA, CDR2 SNTAGT. The CDR3 runs to 14 residues.

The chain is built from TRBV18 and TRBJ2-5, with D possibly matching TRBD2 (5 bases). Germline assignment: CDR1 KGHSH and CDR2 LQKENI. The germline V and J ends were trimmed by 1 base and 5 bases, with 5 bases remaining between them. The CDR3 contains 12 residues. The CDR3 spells CASSPQRETQYF. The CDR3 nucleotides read TGTGCCAGCTCACCACAGCGGGAGACCCAGTACTTC. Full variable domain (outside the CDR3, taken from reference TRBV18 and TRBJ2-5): NAGVMQNPRHLVRRRGQEARLRCSPMKGHSHVYWYRQLPEEGLKFMVYLQKENIIDESGMPKERFSAEFPKEGPSILRIQQVVRGDSAAYFCASSPQRETQYFGPGTRLLVL.

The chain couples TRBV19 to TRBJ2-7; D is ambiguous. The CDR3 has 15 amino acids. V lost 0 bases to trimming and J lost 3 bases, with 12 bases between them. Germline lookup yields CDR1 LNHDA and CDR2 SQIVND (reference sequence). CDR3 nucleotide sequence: TGTGCCAGTAGTATAGATCCAGGCAGAGACTACGAGCAGTACTTC. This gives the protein CASSIDPGRDYEQYF.